Here is one TCR beta chain with its context. Enrollees, about 18 to 95 years old, lived in 25 or so US areas. Cohorts were based on clinical histories the participants reported. Using immunoSEQ multiplex PCR, the repertoire was profiled, and TCRdb retains in-frame clones only, with some absent. The table has hundreds of thousands of clones, around nine tenths seen once. Per germline, CDR1 MNHNS and CDR2 SASEGT. The CDR3 contains 13 residues. V dropped 1 base and J dropped 4 bases, with 7 bases sitting between them. The data belong to a study of blood T cell repertoires in COVID-19. Study background: From T cells, B-cell-depleted T cells, or PBMCs came the material, which was cDNA or gDNA.

The rearrangement joins TRBV6-1 to TRBJ1-2, with unresolved D. This clonotype was sampled from a woman in her forties or fifties who had recovered from COVID-19. The source material was PBMCs or T cells enriched from blood (not recorded which). Written as DNA, the CDR3 is TGTGCCAGCAGTGAAGGCAGAACCTATGGCTACACCTTC. Translating it yields CASSEGRTYGYTF.